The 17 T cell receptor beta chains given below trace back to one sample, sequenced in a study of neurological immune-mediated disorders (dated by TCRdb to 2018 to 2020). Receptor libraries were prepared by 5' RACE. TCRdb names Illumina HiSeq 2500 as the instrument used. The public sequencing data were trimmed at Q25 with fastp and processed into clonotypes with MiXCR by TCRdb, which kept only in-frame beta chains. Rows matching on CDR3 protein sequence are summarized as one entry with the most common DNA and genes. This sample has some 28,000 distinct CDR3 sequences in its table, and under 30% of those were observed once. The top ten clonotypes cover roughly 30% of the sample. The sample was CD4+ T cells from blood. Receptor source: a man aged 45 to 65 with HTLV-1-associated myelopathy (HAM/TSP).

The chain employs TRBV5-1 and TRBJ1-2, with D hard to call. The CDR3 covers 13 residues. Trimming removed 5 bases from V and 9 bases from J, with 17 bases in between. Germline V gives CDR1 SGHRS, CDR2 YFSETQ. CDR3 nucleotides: TGCGCCAGCAGGGACGAAATAGTGGGCCGCTACACCTTC. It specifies CASRDEIVGRYTF.

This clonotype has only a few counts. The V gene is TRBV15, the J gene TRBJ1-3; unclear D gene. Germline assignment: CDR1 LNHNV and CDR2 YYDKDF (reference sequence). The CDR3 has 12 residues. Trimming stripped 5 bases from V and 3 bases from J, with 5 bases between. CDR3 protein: CATSRIGNTIYF. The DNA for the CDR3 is TGTGCCACCAGCCGGATTGGAAACACCATATATTTT.

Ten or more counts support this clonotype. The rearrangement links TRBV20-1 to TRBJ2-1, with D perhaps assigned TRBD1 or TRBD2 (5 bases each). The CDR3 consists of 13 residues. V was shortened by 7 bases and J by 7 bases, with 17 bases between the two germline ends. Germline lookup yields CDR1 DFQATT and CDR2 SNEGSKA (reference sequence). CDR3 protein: CSGERAEGNEQFF. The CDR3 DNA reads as TGCAGTGGTGAGAGGGCAGAGGGGAATGAGCAGTTCTTC.

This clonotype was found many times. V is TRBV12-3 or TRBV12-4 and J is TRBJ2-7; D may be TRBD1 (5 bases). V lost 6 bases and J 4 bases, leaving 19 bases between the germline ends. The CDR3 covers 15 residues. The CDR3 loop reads CASSLGKGMWYEQYF. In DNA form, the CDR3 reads TGTGCCAGCAGCCTAGGGAAGGGGATGTGGTACGAGCAGTACTTC.

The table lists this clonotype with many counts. DNA for the CDR3: TGTGCCAGCAGCTTAGTGGGACAGGGGGCGCGTGGCAATCAGCCCCAGCATTTT. As protein: CASSLVGQGARGNQPQHF. The rearrangement joins TRBV7-8 to TRBJ1-5; 12 nucleotides match TRBD1. CDR1 SGHVS and CDR2 FQNEAQ come from the germline V gene. The CDR3 has 18 amino acids. Trimming cost V 1 base and J 2 bases; bases outside gene matches: 6.

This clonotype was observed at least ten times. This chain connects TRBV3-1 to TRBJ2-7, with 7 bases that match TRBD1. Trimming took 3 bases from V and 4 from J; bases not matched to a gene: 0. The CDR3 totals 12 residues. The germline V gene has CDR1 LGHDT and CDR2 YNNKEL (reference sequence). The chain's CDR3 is CASSQDRYEQYF. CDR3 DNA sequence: TGTGCCAGCAGCCAGGACAGGTACGAGCAGTACTTC.

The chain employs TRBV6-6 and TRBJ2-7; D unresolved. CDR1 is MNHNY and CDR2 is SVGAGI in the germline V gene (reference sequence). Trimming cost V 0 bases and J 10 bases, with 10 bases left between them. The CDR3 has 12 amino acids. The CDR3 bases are TGTGCCAGCAGTTACTCGTCTGCTCTTCAGTACTTC. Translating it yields CASSYSSALQYF.

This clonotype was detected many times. The CDR3 region has the DNA TGCAGTGCTTCGGGGACTAGCGGGGGCTCCTACGAGCAGTACTTC. Translation: CSASGTSGGSYEQYF. V usage is TRBV20-1 and J usage is TRBJ2-7; 14 nucleotides align to TRBD2. The CDR3 consists of 15 residues. With V trimmed by 5 bases and J by 0 bases, 3 bases remained unmatched. Per germline, CDR1 DFQATT and CDR2 SNEGSKA (reference sequence).

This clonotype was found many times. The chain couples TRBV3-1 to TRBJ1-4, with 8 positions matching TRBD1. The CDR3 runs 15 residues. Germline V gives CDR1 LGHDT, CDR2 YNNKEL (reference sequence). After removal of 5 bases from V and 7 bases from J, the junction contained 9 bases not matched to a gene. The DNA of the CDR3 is TGTGCCAGCAGCTCGGGGCAGGGGGCGGCTGAAAAACTGTTTTTT. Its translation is CASSSGQGAAEKLFF. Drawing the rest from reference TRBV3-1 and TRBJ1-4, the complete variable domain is DTAVSQTPKYLVTQMGNDKSIKCEQNLGHDTMYWYKQDSKKFLKIMFSYNNKELIINETVPNRFSPKSPDKAHLNLHINSLELGDSAVYFCASSSGQGAAEKLFFGSGTQLSVL.

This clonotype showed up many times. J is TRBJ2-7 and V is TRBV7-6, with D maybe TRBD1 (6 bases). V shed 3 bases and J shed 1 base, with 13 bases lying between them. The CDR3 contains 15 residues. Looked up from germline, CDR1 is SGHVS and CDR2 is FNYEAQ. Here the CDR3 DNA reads TGTGCCAGCAGCTTCTCCGGGACAAAATCCTACGAGCAGTACTTC. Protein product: CASSFSGTKSYEQYF. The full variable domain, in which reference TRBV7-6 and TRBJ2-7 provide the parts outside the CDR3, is GAGVSQSPRYKVTKRGQDVALRCDPISGHVSLYWYRQALGQGPEFLTYFNYEAQQDKSGLPNDRFSAERPEGSISTLTIQRTEQRDSAMYRCASSFSGTKSYEQYFGPGTRLTVT.

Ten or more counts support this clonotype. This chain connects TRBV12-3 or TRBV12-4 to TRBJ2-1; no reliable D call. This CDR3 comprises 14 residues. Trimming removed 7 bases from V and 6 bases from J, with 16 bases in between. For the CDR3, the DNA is TGTGCCAGCATAACGCAGTCGGGCCCCAATGAGCAGTTCTTC. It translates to CASITQSGPNEQFF.

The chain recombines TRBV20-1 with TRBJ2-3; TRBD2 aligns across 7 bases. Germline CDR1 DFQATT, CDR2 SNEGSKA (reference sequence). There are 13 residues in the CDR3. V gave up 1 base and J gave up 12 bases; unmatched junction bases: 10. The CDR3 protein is CSARVPSGAFQYF. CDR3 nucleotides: TGCAGTGCTAGAGTGCCCAGCGGGGCCTTTCAGTATTTT.

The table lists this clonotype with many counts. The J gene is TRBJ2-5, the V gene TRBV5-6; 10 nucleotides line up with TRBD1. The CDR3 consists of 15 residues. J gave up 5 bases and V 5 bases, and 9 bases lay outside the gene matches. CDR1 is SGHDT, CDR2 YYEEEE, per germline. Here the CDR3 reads CASSDLGQGGETQYF. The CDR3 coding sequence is TGTGCCAGCAGTGACCTAGGACAGGGGGGCGAGACCCAGTACTTC.

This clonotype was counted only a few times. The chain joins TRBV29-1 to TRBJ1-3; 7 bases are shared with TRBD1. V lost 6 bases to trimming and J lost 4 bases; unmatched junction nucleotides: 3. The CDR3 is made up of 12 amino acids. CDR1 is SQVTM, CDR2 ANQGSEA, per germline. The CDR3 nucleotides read TGCAGCGTGACAGGGACGGGAAACACCATATATTTT. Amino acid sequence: CSVTGTGNTIYF. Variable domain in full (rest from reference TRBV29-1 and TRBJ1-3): SAVISQKPSRDICQRGTSLTIQCQVDSQVTMMFWYRQQPGQSLTLIATANQGSEATYESGFVIDKFPISRPNLTFSTLTVSNMSPEDSSIYLCSVTGTGNTIYFGEGSWLTVV.

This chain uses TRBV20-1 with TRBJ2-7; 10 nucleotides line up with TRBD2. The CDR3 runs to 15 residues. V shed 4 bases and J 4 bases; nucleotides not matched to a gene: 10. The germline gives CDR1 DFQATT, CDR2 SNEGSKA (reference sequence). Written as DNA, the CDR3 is TGCAGTGCTATCATTATAGCGGGGGGATCATACGAGCAGTACTTC. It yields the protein CSAIIIAGGSYEQYF.

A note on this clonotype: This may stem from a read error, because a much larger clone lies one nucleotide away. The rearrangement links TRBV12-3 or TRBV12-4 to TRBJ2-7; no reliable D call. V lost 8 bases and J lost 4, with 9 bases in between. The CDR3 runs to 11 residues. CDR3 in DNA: TGTGCCAGCGCGTTCCGGTACGAGCAGTACTTC. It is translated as CASAFRYEQYF.

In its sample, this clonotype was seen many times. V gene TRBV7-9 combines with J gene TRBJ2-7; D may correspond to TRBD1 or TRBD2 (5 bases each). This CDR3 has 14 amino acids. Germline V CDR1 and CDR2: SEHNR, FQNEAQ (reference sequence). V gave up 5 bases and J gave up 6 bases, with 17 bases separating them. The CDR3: CASSAGVVRGEQYF. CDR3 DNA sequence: TGTGCCAGCAGCGCCGGTGTGGTGAGGGGCGAGCAGTACTTC.